These T cell receptor beta chains were read from a single sample in a study of response to subunit inactivated influenza vaccine. In TCRdb, the RT-PCR reads were re-called with MiXCR into one record per CDR3 protein. The data hold 530,000 or so distinct CDR3 sequences, with 25% observed a single time. The material was CD4+ T cells sorted from PBMCs, obtained 5 days after vaccination. Every receptor here comes from a man aged 50 to 60 who received an inactivated influenza vaccine. Both conserved end residues are part of each CDR3. Each record gives: J gene, V gene, clone size, D gene, CDR3 protein, CDR3 DNA. The D gene is left open where the match is weak. Some rows have no size entry. The others give once, few or many, or a class for an expanded clone.

j_call: TRBJ2-6; v_call: TRBV11-2; clone_size: .; d_call: .; cdr3_aa: CASSVSYSGANVLTF; cdr3_nt: TGTGCCAGCAGCGTTAGTTATTCTGGGGCCAACGTCCTGACTTTC
j_call: TRBJ1-5; v_call: TRBV15; clone_size: .; d_call: .; cdr3_aa: CATSRDHTGDQPQHF; cdr3_nt: TGTGCCACCAGCAGAGATCACACTGGGGATCAGCCCCAGCATTTT
j_call: TRBJ1-2; v_call: TRBV6-2/TRBV6-3; clone_size: few; d_call: TRBD1; cdr3_aa: CASSYQTGWYYGYTF; cdr3_nt: TGTGCCAGCAGTTACCAGACAGGGTGGTACTATGGCTACACCTTC
j_call: TRBJ1-1; v_call: TRBV2; clone_size: .; d_call: .; cdr3_aa: CASRGHIRNTEAFF; cdr3_nt: TGTGCCAGCAGAGGACATATTAGGAACACTGAAGCTTTCTTT
j_call: TRBJ2-4; v_call: TRBV10-1; clone_size: few; d_call: TRBD2; cdr3_aa: CASSETSGDLKNIQYF; cdr3_nt: TGCGCCAGCAGTGAGACTAGCGGGGACCTCAAAAACATTCAGTACTTC
j_call: TRBJ2-5; v_call: TRBV5-1; clone_size: many; d_call: .; cdr3_aa: CASRTRGGQNQETQYF; cdr3_nt: TGCGCCAGCAGGACGCGGGGTGGACAGAATCAAGAGACCCAGTACTTC
j_call: TRBJ1-1; v_call: TRBV7-2; clone_size: few; d_call: .; cdr3_aa: CASSGAGWGTEAFF; cdr3_nt: TGTGCCAGCAGCGGAGCGGGTTGGGGCACTGAAGCTTTCTTT
j_call: TRBJ2-1; v_call: TRBV6-2/TRBV6-3; clone_size: .; d_call: TRBD1; cdr3_aa: CASLRTGVNNEQFF; cdr3_nt: TGTGCCAGCCTCAGGACAGGAGTAAACAATGAGCAGTTCTTC
j_call: TRBJ2-7; v_call: TRBV20-1; clone_size: .; d_call: .; cdr3_aa: CSATEWGIAYEQYF; cdr3_nt: TGCAGTGCAACCGAGTGGGGAATTGCCTACGAGCAGTACTTC
j_call: TRBJ2-3; v_call: TRBV7-3; clone_size: few; d_call: TRBD2; cdr3_aa: CASSLRGGTSGDTQYF; cdr3_nt: TGTGCCAGCAGCTTACGTGGCGGGACTAGCGGCGATACGCAGTATTTT
j_call: TRBJ2-7; v_call: TRBV7-7; clone_size: .; d_call: TRBD2; cdr3_aa: CASSPGDYYEQYF; cdr3_nt: TGTGCTAGCAGCCCCGGGGACTACTACGAGCAGTACTTC
j_call: TRBJ2-2; v_call: TRBV20-1; clone_size: .; d_call: .; cdr3_aa: CSAPQGGNTGELFF; cdr3_nt: TGCAGTGCCCCCCAGGGGGGGAACACCGGGGAGCTGTTTTTT
j_call: TRBJ1-1; v_call: TRBV2; clone_size: .; d_call: .; cdr3_aa: CASLPQGSTTEAFF; cdr3_nt: TGTGCCAGCCTTCCCCAGGGTTCCACCACTGAAGCTTTCTTT
j_call: TRBJ2-6; v_call: TRBV7-2; clone_size: .; d_call: .; cdr3_aa: CASSLVNRAGANVLTF; cdr3_nt: TGTGCCAGCAGCTTAGTAAACAGGGCTGGGGCCAACGTCCTGACTTTC
j_call: TRBJ2-3; v_call: TRBV7-2; clone_size: few; d_call: TRBD2; cdr3_aa: CASSVTSGSTDTQYF; cdr3_nt: TGTGCCAGCAGCGTAACTAGCGGAAGCACAGATACGCAGTATTTT